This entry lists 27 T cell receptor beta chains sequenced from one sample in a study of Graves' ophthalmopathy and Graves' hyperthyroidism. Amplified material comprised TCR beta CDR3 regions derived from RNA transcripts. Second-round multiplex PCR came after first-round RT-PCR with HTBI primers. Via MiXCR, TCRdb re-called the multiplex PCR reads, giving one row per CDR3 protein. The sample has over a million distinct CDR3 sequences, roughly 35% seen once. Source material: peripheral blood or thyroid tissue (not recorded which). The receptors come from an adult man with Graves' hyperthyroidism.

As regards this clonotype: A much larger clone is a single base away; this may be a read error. CDR3 DNA sequence: TGTGCCAGCAGCGACAGCCGATTAAATGAAAAACTGTTTTTT. Its translation: CASSDSRLNEKLFF. The rearrangement joins TRBV7-2 to TRBJ1-4, with D perhaps TRBD1 (5 bases). Germline CDR1 reads SGHTA; CDR2 reads FQGNSA. The V gene lost 5 bases and the J gene lost 5 bases, with 12 bases spanning the gap. The CDR3 runs to 14 residues. Full variable domain (remainder filled in from reference TRBV7-2 and TRBJ1-4): GAGVSQSPSNKVTEKGKDVELRCDPISGHTALYWYRQSLGQGLEFLIYFQGNSAPDKSGLPSDRFSAERTGGSVSTLTIQRTQQEDSAVYLCASSDSRLNEKLFFGSGTQLSVL.

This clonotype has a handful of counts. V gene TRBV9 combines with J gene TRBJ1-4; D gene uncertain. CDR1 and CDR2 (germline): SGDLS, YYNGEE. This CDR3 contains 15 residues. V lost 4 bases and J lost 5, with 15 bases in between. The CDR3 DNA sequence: TGTGCCAGCAGCTTTGGGGAGGCAAGAAATGAAAAACTGTTTTTT. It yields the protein CASSFGEARNEKLFF.

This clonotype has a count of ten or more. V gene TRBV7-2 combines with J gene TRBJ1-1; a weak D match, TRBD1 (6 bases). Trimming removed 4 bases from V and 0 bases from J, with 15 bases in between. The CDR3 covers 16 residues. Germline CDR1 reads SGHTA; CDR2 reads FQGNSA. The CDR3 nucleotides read TGTGCCAGCAGCTATGGACAGAACTTCATGAACACTGAAGCTTTCTTT. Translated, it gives CASSYGQNFMNTEAFF.

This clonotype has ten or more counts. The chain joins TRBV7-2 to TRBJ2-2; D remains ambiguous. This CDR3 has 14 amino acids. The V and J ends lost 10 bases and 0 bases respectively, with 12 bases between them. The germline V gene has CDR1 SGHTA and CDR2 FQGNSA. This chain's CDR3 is CANRRNSNTGELFF. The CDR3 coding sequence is TGTGCCAACCGTAGGAACTCGAACACCGGGGAGCTGTTTTTT.

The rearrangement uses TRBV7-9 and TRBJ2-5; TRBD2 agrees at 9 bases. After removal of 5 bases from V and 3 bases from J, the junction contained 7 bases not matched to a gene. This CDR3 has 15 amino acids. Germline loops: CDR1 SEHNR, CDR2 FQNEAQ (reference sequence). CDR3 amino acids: CASSPRSGGKETQYF. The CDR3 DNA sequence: TGTGCCAGCAGCCCCAGGAGCGGGGGGAAAGAGACCCAGTACTTC.

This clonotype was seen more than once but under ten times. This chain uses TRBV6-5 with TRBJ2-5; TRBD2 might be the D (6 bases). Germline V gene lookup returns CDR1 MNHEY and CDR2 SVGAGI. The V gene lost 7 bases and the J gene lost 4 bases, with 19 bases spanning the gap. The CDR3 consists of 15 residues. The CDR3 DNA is TGTGCCAGCACCCCCCTGACTAGTCCCTCAGAGACCCAGTACTTC. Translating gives CASTPLTSPSETQYF.

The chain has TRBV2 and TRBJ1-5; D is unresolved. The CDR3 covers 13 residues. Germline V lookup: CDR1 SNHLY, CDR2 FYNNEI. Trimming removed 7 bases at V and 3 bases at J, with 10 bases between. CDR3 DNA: TGTGCCAGCAAACTGGTTTCCAATCAGCCCCAGCATTTT. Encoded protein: CASKLVSNQPQHF.

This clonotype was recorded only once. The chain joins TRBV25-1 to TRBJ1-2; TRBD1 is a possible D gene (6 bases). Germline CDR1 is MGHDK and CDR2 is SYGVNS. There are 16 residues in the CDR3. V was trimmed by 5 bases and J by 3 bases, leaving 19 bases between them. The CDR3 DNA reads TGTGCCAGCAGTTACTCGTCTGGGGGGGCTCACTATGGCTACACCTTC. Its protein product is CASSYSSGGAHYGYTF.

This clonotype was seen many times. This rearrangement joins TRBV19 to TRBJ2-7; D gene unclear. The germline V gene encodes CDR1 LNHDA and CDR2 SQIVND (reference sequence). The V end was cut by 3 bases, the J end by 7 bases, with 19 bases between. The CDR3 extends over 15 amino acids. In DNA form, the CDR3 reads TGTGCCAGTAGTATGAGACCGTACCCTGCTTGGGAGCAGTACTTC. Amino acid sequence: CASSMRPYPAWEQYF. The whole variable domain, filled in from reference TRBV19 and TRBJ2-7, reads DGGITQSPKYLFRKEGQNVTLSCEQNLNHDAMYWYRQDPGQGLRLIYYSQIVNDFQKGDIAEGYSVSREKKESFPLTVTSAQKNPTAFYLCASSMRPYPAWEQYFGPGTRLTVT.

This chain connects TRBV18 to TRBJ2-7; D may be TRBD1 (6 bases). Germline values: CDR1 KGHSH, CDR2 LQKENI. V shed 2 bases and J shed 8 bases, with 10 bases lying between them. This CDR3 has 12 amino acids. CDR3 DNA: TGTGCCAGCTCACCAGACCGGGACAAGCAGTACTTC. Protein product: CASSPDRDKQYF.

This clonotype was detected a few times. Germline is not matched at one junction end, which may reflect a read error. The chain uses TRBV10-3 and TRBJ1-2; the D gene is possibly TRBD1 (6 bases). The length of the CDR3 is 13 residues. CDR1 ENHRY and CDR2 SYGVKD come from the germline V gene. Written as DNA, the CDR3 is TGTGCCAGCAGTTTTGGGGGCTTCTATGGCTACACCTTC. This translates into CASSFGGFYGYTF.

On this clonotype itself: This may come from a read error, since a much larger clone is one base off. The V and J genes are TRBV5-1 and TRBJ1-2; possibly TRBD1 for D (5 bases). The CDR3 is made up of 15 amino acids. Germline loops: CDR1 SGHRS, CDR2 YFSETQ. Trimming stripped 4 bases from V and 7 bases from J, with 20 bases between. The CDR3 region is CASSGIGRGLGGYTF. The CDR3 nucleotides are TGCGCCAGCAGCGGGATCGGACGGGGGTTGGGTGGCTACACCTTC.

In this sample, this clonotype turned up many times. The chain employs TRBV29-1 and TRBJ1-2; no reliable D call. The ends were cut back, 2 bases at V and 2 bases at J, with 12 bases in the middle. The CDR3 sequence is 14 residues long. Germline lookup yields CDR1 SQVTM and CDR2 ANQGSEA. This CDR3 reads CSVEQRQFNYGYTF. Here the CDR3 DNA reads TGCAGCGTTGAACAGCGCCAATTCAACTATGGCTACACCTTC.

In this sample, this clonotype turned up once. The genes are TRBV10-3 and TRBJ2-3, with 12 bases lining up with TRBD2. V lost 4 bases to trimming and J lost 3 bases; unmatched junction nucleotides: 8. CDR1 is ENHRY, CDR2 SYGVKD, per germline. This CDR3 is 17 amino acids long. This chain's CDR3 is CAISVTSGRIETDTQYF. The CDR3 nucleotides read TGTGCCATCAGTGTCACTAGCGGGAGGATTGAAACAGATACGCAGTATTTT.

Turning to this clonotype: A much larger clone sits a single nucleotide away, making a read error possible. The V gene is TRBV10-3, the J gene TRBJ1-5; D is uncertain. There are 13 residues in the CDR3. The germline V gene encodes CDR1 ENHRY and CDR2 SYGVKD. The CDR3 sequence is CASTRDLNQHQHF. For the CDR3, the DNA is TGTGCCAGCACAAGAGACCTAAATCAGCACCAGCATTTT.

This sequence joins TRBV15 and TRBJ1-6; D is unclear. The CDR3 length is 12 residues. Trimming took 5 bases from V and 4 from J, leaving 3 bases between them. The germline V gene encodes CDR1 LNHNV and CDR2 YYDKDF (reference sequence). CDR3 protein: CATSGYNSPLHF. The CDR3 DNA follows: TGTGCCACCAGCGGATATAATTCACCCCTCCACTTT.

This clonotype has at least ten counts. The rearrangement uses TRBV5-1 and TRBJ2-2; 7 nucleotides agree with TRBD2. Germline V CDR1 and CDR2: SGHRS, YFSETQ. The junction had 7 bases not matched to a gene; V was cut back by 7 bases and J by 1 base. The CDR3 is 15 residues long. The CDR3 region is CASGELARNTGELFF. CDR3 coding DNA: TGCGCCAGCGGCGAACTAGCGAGGAACACCGGGGAGCTGTTTTTT.

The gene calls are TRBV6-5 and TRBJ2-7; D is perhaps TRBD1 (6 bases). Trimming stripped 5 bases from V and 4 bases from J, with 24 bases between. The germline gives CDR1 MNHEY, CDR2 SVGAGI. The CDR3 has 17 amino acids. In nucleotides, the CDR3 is TGTGCCAGCAGTCACAACAGGGTTGGGGGCCTACTGTACGAGCAGTACTTC. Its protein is CASSHNRVGGLLYEQYF.

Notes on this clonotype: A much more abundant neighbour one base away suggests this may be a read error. CDR3 DNA sequence: TGTGCCAGCAGTGACGGTACCGGGGGCCGATACGTGCAGTACTTC. It yields the protein CASSDGTGGRYVQYF. V is TRBV6-4 and J is TRBJ2-7, with D perhaps being TRBD1 or TRBD2 (6 bases each). The CDR3 spans 15 residues. Germline CDR1 and CDR2: MRHNA and SNTAGT.

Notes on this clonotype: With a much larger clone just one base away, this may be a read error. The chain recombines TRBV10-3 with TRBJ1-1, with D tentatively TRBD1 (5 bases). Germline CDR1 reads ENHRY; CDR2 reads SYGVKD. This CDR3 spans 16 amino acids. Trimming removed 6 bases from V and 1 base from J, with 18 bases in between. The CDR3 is CAISGRDPGRNTEAFF. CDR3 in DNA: TGTGCCATCAGCGGCCGGGACCCTGGGAGGAACACTGAAGCTTTCTTT.

Here the CDR3 DNA reads TGCAGCGTTGGATCCGGGACAGGGATGATTCTACGGGAGCTGTTTTTT. Its protein is CSVGSGTGMILRELFF. The V and J genes are TRBV29-1 and TRBJ2-2; TRBD1 matches at 9 bases. Germline V gene lookup returns CDR1 SQVTM and CDR2 ANQGSEA. V lost 4 bases, J lost 9 bases, and 15 bases stayed unmatched. The CDR3 extends over 16 amino acids.

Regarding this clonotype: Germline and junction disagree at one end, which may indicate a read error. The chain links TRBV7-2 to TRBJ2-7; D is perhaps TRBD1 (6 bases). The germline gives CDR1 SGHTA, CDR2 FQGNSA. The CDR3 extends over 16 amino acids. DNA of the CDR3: TGCGCCAGCAGCCAAGATCCTACAGGGCCCTCCTACGAGCAGTACTTC. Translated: CASSQDPTGPSYEQYF.

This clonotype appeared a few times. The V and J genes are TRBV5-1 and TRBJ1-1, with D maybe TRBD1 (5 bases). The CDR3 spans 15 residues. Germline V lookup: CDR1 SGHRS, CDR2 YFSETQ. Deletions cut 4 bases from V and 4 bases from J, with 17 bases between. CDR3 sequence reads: CASSPRGGGGTEAFF. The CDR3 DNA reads TGCGCCAGCAGCCCCCGGGGGGGAGGCGGCACTGAAGCTTTCTTT. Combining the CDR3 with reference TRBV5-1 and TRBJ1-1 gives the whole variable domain KAGVTQTPRYLIKTRGQQVTLSCSPISGHRSVSWYQQTPGQGLQFLFEYFSETQRNKGNFPGRFSGRQFSNSRSEMNVSTLELGDSALYLCASSPRGGGGTEAFFGQGTRLTVV.

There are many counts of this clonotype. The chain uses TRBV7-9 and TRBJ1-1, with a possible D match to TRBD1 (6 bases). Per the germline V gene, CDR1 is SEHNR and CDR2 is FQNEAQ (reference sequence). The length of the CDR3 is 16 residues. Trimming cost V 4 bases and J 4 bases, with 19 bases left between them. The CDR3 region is CASSSYGTTGGTEAFF. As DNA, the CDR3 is TGTGCCAGCAGCTCCTACGGGACAACCGGGGGCACTGAAGCTTTCTTT.

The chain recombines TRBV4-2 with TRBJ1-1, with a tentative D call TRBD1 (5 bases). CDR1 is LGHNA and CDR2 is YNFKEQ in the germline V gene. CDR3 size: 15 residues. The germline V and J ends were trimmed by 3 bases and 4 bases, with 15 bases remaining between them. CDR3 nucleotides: TGTGCCAGCAGCCATGTCGCGCAGGGAGGCACTGAAGCTTTCTTT. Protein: CASSHVAQGGTEAFF.

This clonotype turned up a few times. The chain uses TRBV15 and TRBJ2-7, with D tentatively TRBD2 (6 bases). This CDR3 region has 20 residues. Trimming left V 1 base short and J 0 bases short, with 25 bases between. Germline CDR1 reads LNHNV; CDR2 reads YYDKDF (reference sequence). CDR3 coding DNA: TGTGCCACCAGCAGAGGCTGGCGGCGGGAAATAACAGCGAGCTCCTACGAGCAGTACTTC. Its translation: CATSRGWRREITASSYEQYF.

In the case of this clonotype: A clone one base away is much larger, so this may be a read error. In DNA, the CDR3 is TGTGCTGGACGGGACTCCGACACCGGGGAGCCGTTTTTT. This codes for CAGRDSDTGEPFF. The chain is built from TRBV10-3 and TRBJ2-2, with TRBD2 as a possible D gene (6 bases). CDR3 length equals 13 residues. CDR1 and CDR2 from the germline V gene are ENHRY and SYGVKD.